These 17 T cell receptor beta chains came from one sample sequenced in a study of T cell responses to AZD1222 COVID-19 vaccine. The assay was immunoSEQ multiplex PCR, and TCRdb's table has in-frame clones only and misses some. The sample carries 35,000 to 55,000 clones, roughly 75% recorded once. This material consisted of peripheral blood, taken 28 days after the second dose of the MenACWY control vaccine. The source of these receptors is an adult who received the MenACWY meningococcal vaccine as a control.

The chain couples TRBV7-9 to TRBJ1-2; tentative D call: TRBD1 (6 bases). The CDR3 runs 13 residues. The germline V gene encodes CDR1 SEHNR and CDR2 FQNEAQ (reference sequence). Deletions cut 1 base from V and 3 bases from J, with 6 bases between. The CDR3 DNA reads as TGTGCCAGCAGCTTAGAGGGGGACTATGGCTACACCTTC. Translation gives CASSLEGDYGYTF.

This chain connects TRBV7-9 to TRBJ2-1, with a possible D match to TRBD2 (5 bases). Germline V gives CDR1 SEHNR, CDR2 FQNEAQ (reference sequence). V was clipped by 3 bases and J by 3 bases, with 9 bases between them. CDR3 length: 14 amino acids. For the CDR3, the DNA is TGTGCCAGCAGCTTTCTTAGCGACTACAATGAGCAGTTCTTC. Protein product: CASSFLSDYNEQFF.

CDR3 protein: CASRDRPDTGELFF. The CDR3 nucleotides read TGTGCCAGCAGGGACAGGCCGGACACCGGGGAGCTGTTTTTT. The chain uses TRBV19 and TRBJ2-2; 8 bases line up with TRBD1. Germline CDR1 LNHDA, CDR2 SQIVND (reference sequence). Trimming took 9 bases from V and 3 from J; bases not matched to a gene: 6. The CDR3 contains 14 residues.

V is TRBV7-9 and J is TRBJ1-5; TRBD1 might be the D (5 bases). Trimming cost V 2 bases and J 11 bases, with 19 bases left between them. CDR1 is SEHNR, CDR2 FQNEAQ, per germline (reference sequence). The CDR3 is 15 amino acids. The CDR3: CASSLTRGEAGAQHF. The CDR3 coding sequence is TGTGCCAGCAGCTTAACTAGGGGAGAAGCTGGTGCCCAGCATTTT.

The rearrangement links TRBV9 to TRBJ1-1; 9 bases agree with TRBD1. The CDR3 is 17 residues long. Germline CDR1 is SGDLS and CDR2 is YYNGEE. Unmatched junction bases numbered 12, after V lost 4 bases and J lost 2 bases. CDR3 residues: CASSPRDRANPNTEAFF. CDR3 in DNA: TGTGCCAGCAGCCCCCGGGACAGGGCCAATCCCAACACTGAAGCTTTCTTT. The complete variable domain, with remaining parts taken from reference TRBV9 and TRBJ1-1, reads DSGVTQTPKHLITATGQRVTLRCSPRSGDLSVYWYQQSLDQGLQFLIQYYNGEERAKGNILERFSAQQFPDLHSELNLSSLELGDSALYFCASSPRDRANPNTEAFFGQGTRLTVV.

The rearrangement joins TRBV6-5 to TRBJ1-2; 9 positions agree with TRBD1. CDR1 is MNHEY, CDR2 SVGAGI, per germline. Germline trimming cut 5 bases from V and 8 bases from J; bases unmatched to any gene: 12. The CDR3 is 15 amino acids. The CDR3 DNA is TGTGCCAGCAGTCCACCGGGACAGGGCTTTAAAGGCTACACCTTC. This sequence encodes CASSPPGQGFKGYTF.

The rearrangement joins TRBV28 to TRBJ1-5; D unclear. Trimming pared 6 bases from V and 9 bases from J, leaving 15 bases between. The CDR3 is 13 amino acids. Germline-derived CDR1 and CDR2 are MDHEN and SYDVKM. CDR3 loop: CASSPREPRPQHF. CDR3 DNA sequence: TGTGCCAGCAGCCCCCGGGAGCCTAGGCCCCAGCATTTT. The full variable domain, completed using reference TRBV28 and TRBJ1-5, is DVKVTQSSRYLVKRTGEKVFLECVQDMDHENMFWYRQDPGLGLRLIYFSYDVKMKEKGDIPEGYSVSREKKERFSLILESASTNQTSMYLCASSPREPRPQHFGDGTRLSIL.

The chain is built from TRBV18 and TRBJ2-1; 9 nucleotides line up with TRBD2. CDR3 length equals 15 residues. V was pared by 3 bases and J by 1 base, with 1 base of the junction left unmatched. The V gene's germline CDR1 is KGHSH and CDR2 LQKENI. This chain's CDR3 is CASSPSGGSYNEQFF. The CDR3 DNA is TGTGCCAGCTCACCGAGCGGGGGGTCCTACAATGAGCAGTTCTTC.

Here the CDR3 DNA reads TGTGCCAGTAGTATATGGGGGAGCAATCAGCCCCAGCATTTT. This encodes CASSIWGSNQPQHF. The V and J genes are TRBV19 and TRBJ1-5; D is possibly TRBD1 (5 bases). CDR3 size: 14 residues. The germline V gene has CDR1 LNHDA and CDR2 SQIVND (reference sequence). V was pared by 2 bases and J by 1 base, with 6 bases between.

The V call is TRBV30, the J call TRBJ1-1; 9 bases are a match to TRBD1. The CDR3 runs 13 residues. Germline lookup yields CDR1 GTSNPN and CDR2 SVGIG (reference sequence). J lost 4 bases, V lost 2 bases, and 2 bases had no gene match. This chain's CDR3 is CAWSTGGFTEAFF. The CDR3 region has the DNA TGTGCCTGGAGTACAGGGGGCTTCACTGAAGCTTTCTTT.

The rearrangement links TRBV2 to TRBJ1-5; D gene uncertain. The length of the CDR3 is 12 residues. Trimming left V 3 bases short and J 4 bases short, with 4 bases between. CDR1 and CDR2 from the germline V gene are SNHLY and FYNNEI. The CDR3: CASSDTNQPQHF. In DNA, the CDR3 is TGTGCCAGCAGTGATACGAATCAGCCCCAGCATTTT. Combining the CDR3 with reference TRBV2 and TRBJ1-5 gives the whole variable domain EPEVTQTPSHQVTQMGQEVILRCVPISNHLYFYWYRQILGQKVEFLVSFYNNEISEKSEIFDDQFSVERPDGSNFTLKIRSTKLEDSAMYFCASSDTNQPQHFGDGTRLSIL.

The count of this clone is one. The rearrangement joins TRBV5-1 to TRBJ2-2; 7 positions agree with TRBD1. Germline V gives CDR1 SGHRS, CDR2 YFSETQ. The J segment lost 2 bases and the V segment lost 1 base, leaving 2 bases of the junction unmatched. The length of the CDR3 is 15 residues. This CDR3 is CASSLTGVNTGELFF. The CDR3 coding sequence is TGCGCCAGCAGCTTGACAGGGGTCAACACCGGGGAGCTGTTTTTT.

V is TRBV2 and J is TRBJ2-6; 12 bases align to TRBD1. Germline values: CDR1 SNHLY, CDR2 FYNNEI. Trimming at V came to 6 bases and at J to 4 bases, leaving 7 bases not matched to a gene. There are 17 residues in the CDR3. The CDR3 here is CASRSRDRGHGANVLTF. As DNA, the CDR3 is TGTGCCAGCAGATCCCGGGACAGGGGGCACGGGGCCAACGTCCTGACTTTC.

In this sample, this clone turned up a few times. CDR3: CASSRGRTTNYGYTF. For the CDR3, the DNA is TGCGCCAGCAGCCGCGGACGGACGACTAACTATGGCTACACCTTC. The chain joins TRBV4-1 to TRBJ1-2; no clear D. The V gene's germline CDR1 is MGHRA and CDR2 YSYEKL. Trimming took 4 bases from V and 0 from J, leaving 12 bases between them. CDR3 length equals 15 residues.

The V gene is TRBV2, the J gene TRBJ2-3, with no clear D. V lost 5 bases, J lost 6 bases, and 12 bases lay in between. CDR1 SNHLY and CDR2 FYNNEI come from the germline V gene. CDR3 size: 13 residues. The CDR3: CASSLLNTDTQYF. CDR3 DNA: TGTGCCAGCAGTCTCCTGAATACGGATACGCAGTATTTT.

The rearrangement links TRBV7-9 to TRBJ2-1, with TRBD2 identical over 14 bases. Germline CDR1 and CDR2: SEHNR and FQNEAQ (reference sequence). The V gene end was trimmed by 6 bases and the J gene end by 9 bases; junction bases not matched to a gene: 13. The CDR3 is made up of 17 amino acids. CDR3 nucleotides: TGTGCCAGCAGGTTTCGGAAGGGACTAGCGGGAGACGGTGAGCAGTTCTTC. As protein: CASRFRKGLAGDGEQFF.

V is TRBV24-1 and J is TRBJ2-2; 8 bases align to TRBD1. Germline CDR1 is KGHDR and CDR2 is SFDVKD. This CDR3 has 15 amino acids. J was trimmed by 4 bases and V by 3 bases; bases with no gene match: 3. The CDR3 protein is CATSDVQGVTGELFF. The CDR3 DNA follows: TGTGCCACCAGTGATGTACAGGGGGTCACCGGGGAGCTGTTTTTT.